These 30 T cell receptor beta chains were sequenced from one sample in a study of shared clonotypes between healthy human individuals. Generated by immunoSEQ multiplex PCR, the TCRdb table keeps only in-frame clones and is missing some. The top ten clones hold around 13% of a sample with 450,000 or so clones, 60% to 80% of them seen once. Material for sequencing was PBMCs. Receptors originate from a woman in her thirties or forties in good health. Some clones in this sample may be carry-over from other donors' samples.

DNA for the CDR3: TGTGCCAGCAGTGAAGAAGGGGGCGGGAGGGCCAGGAGTGAGCAGTTCTTC. Amino acid sequence: CASSEEGGGRARSEQFF. V usage is TRBV2 and J usage is TRBJ2-1; 9 bases line up with TRBD2. The CDR3 is 17 amino acids. Germline lookup yields CDR1 SNHLY and CDR2 FYNNEI. Losses at the gene ends were 1 base for V and 9 bases for J; bases not matched to a gene: 13.

This CDR3 reads CASSLTRGTRSRSYEQYF. The DNA of the CDR3 is TGTGCCAGCAGCTTGACCCGAGGGACGCGCAGCCGTTCCTACGAGCAGTACTTC. The rearrangement joins TRBV5-5 to TRBJ2-7; D tentatively reads TRBD1 or TRBD2 (5 bases each). CDR1 and CDR2 (germline): SGHKS, YYEKEE (reference sequence). V shed 1 base and J shed 1 base, with 21 bases lying between them. This CDR3 contains 18 residues.

The chain links TRBV28 to TRBJ2-7, with 12 bases matching TRBD2. Germline V gene data show CDR1 as MDHEN and CDR2 as SYDVKM. The CDR3 has 16 amino acids. Trimming removed 1 base from V and 6 bases from J; junction bases left unmatched: 7. The CDR3 DNA is TGTGCCAGCAGTTTATTGACTAGCGGGAGTACTTCCGAGCAGTACTTC. It translates to CASSLLTSGSTSEQYF.

As to this clone: Sequence at one end of the junction differs from germline and may be a read error. V is TRBV5-1 and J is TRBJ2-5; 10 nucleotides line up with TRBD2. The germline gives CDR1 SGHRS, CDR2 YFSETQ. CDR3 size: 19 residues. The CDR3 here is CASSLRLAGAPSGQETQHF. CDR3 bases: TGCGCCAGCAGCTTGCGGCTAGCGGGAGCTCCTTCGGGCCAAGAGACCCAGCACTTC.

The rearrangement joins TRBV18 to TRBJ2-7, with D possibly called TRBD1 or TRBD2 (5 bases each). In germline, CDR1 is KGHSH, CDR2 LQKENI. V lost 1 base and J lost 0, with 13 bases in between. The CDR3 contains 16 residues. This CDR3 reads CASSPLGTGDSYEQYF. Here the CDR3 DNA reads TGTGCCAGCTCACCACTAGGGACCGGTGACTCCTACGAGCAGTACTTC.

This clone was picked up a small number of times. In DNA, the CDR3 is TGTGCCAGCAGGGTCGGGAGGGTCACCGGGGAGCTGTTTTTT. Its translation: CASRVGRVTGELFF. The V and J genes are TRBV2 and TRBJ2-2, with 8 bases lining up with TRBD2. Unmatched junction bases numbered 4, after V lost 6 bases and J lost 4 bases. Germline loops: CDR1 SNHLY, CDR2 FYNNEI. CDR3 length: 14 amino acids.

V gene TRBV5-4 combines with J gene TRBJ2-1, with 9 nucleotides matching TRBD2. The V segment lost 9 bases and the J segment 6 bases; nucleotides outside the gene matches: 10. The germline V gene has CDR1 SGHNT and CDR2 YYREEE (reference sequence). CDR3 length equals 14 residues. The CDR3: CAIRAGGPSNEQFF. DNA of the CDR3: TGTGCCATCCGAGCGGGAGGCCCCTCCAATGAGCAGTTCTTC.

Concerning this clone: Relative to the germline gene, one junction end is altered; a read error may explain this. This chain links TRBV7-7 with TRBJ2-1; 8 bases line up with TRBD1. Germline lookup yields CDR1 SSHAT and CDR2 FNYEAQ (reference sequence). The CDR3 loop spans 17 amino acids. The chain's CDR3 is CASSLAGTGSSYNEQFF. The CDR3 DNA reads TGTGCTAGCAGCTTAGCCGGGACAGGTAGCTCCTACAATGAGCAGTTCTTC. Complete variable domain (other parts from reference TRBV7-7 and TRBJ2-1): GAGVSQSPRYKVTKRGQDVTLRCDPISSHATLYWYQQALGQGPEFLTYFNYEAQPDKSGLPSDRFSAERPEGSISTLTIQRTEQRDSAMYRCASSLAGTGSSYNEQFFGPGTRLTVL.

The CDR3, as DNA: TGTGCCAGCAGTTTTGTGATGGCCCCCGTAGCGGCGAACCAAGAGACCCAGTACTTC. It specifies CASSFVMAPVAANQETQYF. The J gene is TRBJ2-5, the V gene TRBV28; D perhaps matches TRBD2 (6 bases). V gave up 3 bases and J gave up 0 bases, with 23 bases separating them. Germline CDR1 and CDR2: MDHEN and SYDVKM. The CDR3 contains 19 residues.

This clone was recorded only once. The sample holds other DNA sequences that translate to the same CDR3. The DNA of the CDR3 is TGTGCCAGCCATCAGGGGGCATCCTCACCCCTCCACTTT. Translated, it gives CASHQGASSPLHF. The rearrangement joins TRBV5-6 to TRBJ1-6; the match to TRBD1 covers 8 bases. With V trimmed by 7 bases and J by 10 bases, 7 bases remained unmatched. Germline-derived CDR1 and CDR2 are SGHDT and YYEEEE. CDR3 size: 13 residues.

This clone was seen a handful of times. The chain carries TRBV30 and TRBJ2-7; tentatively, D is TRBD1 or TRBD2 (5 bases each). The germline CDR1 and CDR2 sequences are GTSNPN and SVGIG (reference sequence). V was pared by 4 bases and J by 3 bases, with 10 bases between. The CDR3 is 12 residues long. The CDR3 DNA sequence: TGTGCCTGGAATAGGGACGGCTACGAGCAGTACTTC. It translates to CAWNRDGYEQYF.

Note on this clone: With only one base between it and a far larger clone, this is likely a read error. The DNA is left out, because the CDR3 cannot be placed on it with certainty; the CDR3 is given as TCRdb lists it. The chain carries TRBV5-4 and TRBJ2-2; the D call TRBD1 from the table was never checked on the DNA. The germline gives CDR1 SGHNT, CDR2 YYREEE (reference sequence). With termini counted, the CDR3 has 18 amino acids. The CDR3 spells CASSLGFGTGSNTGEPFF.

Concerning this clone: The sample carries other DNA sequences with the same CDR3. The chain combines TRBV4-3 with TRBJ2-3, with no clear D. The length of the CDR3 is 15 residues. The V end was cut by 0 bases, the J end by 0 bases, with 7 bases between. The V gene's germline CDR1 is LGHNA and CDR2 YSLEER. CDR3 sequence reads: CASSQEAASTDTQYF. In nucleotides, the CDR3 is TGCGCCAGCAGCCAAGAGGCAGCTAGCACAGATACGCAGTATTTT.

The chain is built from TRBV28 and TRBJ2-7; tentatively, D is TRBD1 (6 bases). CDR1 is MDHEN, CDR2 SYDVKM, per germline. With 7 bases removed from V and 2 bases from J, the gap between germline ends came to 15 bases. There are 14 residues in the CDR3. For the CDR3, the DNA is TGTGCCAGCACGGAAGACAGGCCTACCTACGAGCAGTACTTC. Translating gives CASTEDRPTYEQYF.

V usage is TRBV2 and J usage is TRBJ2-5; no reliable D call. The CDR3 contains 13 residues. Germline CDR1 reads SNHLY; CDR2 reads FYNNEI. V gave up 6 bases and J gave up 2 bases, with 10 bases separating them. CDR3 amino acids: CASSPNGQETQYF. The CDR3 DNA is TGTGCCAGCAGCCCCAACGGACAAGAGACCCAGTACTTC.

The chain combines TRBV5-1 with TRBJ2-7; 7 nucleotides agree with TRBD1. J lost 3 bases, V lost 6 bases, and 9 bases had no gene match. This CDR3 contains 14 residues. Germline V lookup: CDR1 SGHRS, CDR2 YFSETQ. The CDR3 reads CASKPGQFSYEQYF. CDR3 in DNA: TGCGCCAGCAAACCGGGACAGTTCAGCTACGAGCAGTACTTC.

This clone has just a few counts. The CDR3 region has the DNA TGTGCCAGCAGCAGTGAGGCTAGCGAGACCCAGTACTTC. The encoded protein is CASSSEASETQYF. The chain has TRBV7-8 and TRBJ2-5; maybe TRBD2 (5 bases). Looked up from germline, CDR1 is SGHVS and CDR2 is FQNEAQ. CDR3 length: 13 amino acids. V was clipped by 5 bases and J by 5 bases, with 12 bases between them.

This clone was seen only a few times. CDR3 residues: CASSLSGSLEKLFF. CDR3 coding DNA: TGTGCCAGCAGTTTATCAGGTTCACTTGAAAAACTGTTTTTT. The chain joins TRBV27 to TRBJ1-4, with D unclear. This CDR3 region has 14 residues. Trimming removed 0 bases at V and 7 bases at J, with 9 bases between. Germline loops: CDR1 MNHEY, CDR2 SMNVEV (reference sequence).

The chain employs TRBV7-2 and TRBJ2-3; 7 positions match TRBD1. V trimming: 1 base; J trimming: 7 bases; junction bases outside the gene matches: 2. The CDR3 sequence is 13 residues long. CDR1 is SGHTA and CDR2 is FQGNSA in the germline V gene. The CDR3 loop is CASSLGGQNTQYF. The CDR3 DNA reads as TGTGCCAGCAGCTTAGGGGGACAGAATACGCAGTATTTT.

The chain combines TRBV6-4 with TRBJ2-1, with D unclear. V was pared by 4 bases and J by 10 bases, with 14 bases between. This CDR3 comprises 13 residues. The germline V gene has CDR1 MRHNA and CDR2 SNTAGT. CDR3 nucleotides: TGTGCCAGCAGTGGGGCAATGAATGCAGAGCAGTTCTTC. Its protein is CASSGAMNAEQFF.

In this sample, this clone turned up once. The chain couples TRBV5-4 to TRBJ1-4, with D perhaps TRBD1 (6 bases). V lost 3 bases, J lost 5 bases, and 8 bases lay in between. Germline CDR1 SGHNT, CDR2 YYREEE (reference sequence). This CDR3 region has 13 residues. The CDR3 is CASSSGVNEKLFF. The CDR3 bases are TGTGCCAGCAGCTCAGGGGTGAATGAAAAACTGTTTTTT.

This chain connects TRBV7-6 to TRBJ2-7, with 14 bases that match TRBD2. Germline assignment: CDR1 SGHVS and CDR2 FNYEAQ. V gave up 4 bases and J gave up 4 bases; unmatched junction bases: 3. The CDR3 runs 15 residues. The CDR3 bases are TGTGCCAGCAGCTCTGGGACTAGCGGGGGTTACGAGCAGTACTTC. Translation gives CASSSGTSGGYEQYF.

This clone was observed a few times. The V call is TRBV9, the J call TRBJ2-1; 11 bases align to TRBD2. Germline V lookup: CDR1 SGDLS, CDR2 YYNGEE. The CDR3 is made up of 15 amino acids. The junction had 4 bases not matched to a gene; V was cut back by 1 base and J by 7 bases. The CDR3 bases are TGTGCCAGCAGCGTAAGTTGGACTAGCGGGAATGAGCAGTTCTTC. Translation gives CASSVSWTSGNEQFF.

In the case of this clone: Additional DNA sequences in this sample encode the identical CDR3. The rearrangement links TRBV27 to TRBJ2-7; 10 bases are shared with TRBD1. The CDR3 has 14 amino acids. Trimming removed 5 bases from V and 4 bases from J; junction bases left unmatched: 5. Per germline, CDR1 MNHEY and CDR2 SMNVEV (reference sequence). The CDR3 DNA follows: TGTGCCAGCAGTCCCCGGACAGGGGGGTACGAGCAGTACTTC. Encoded protein: CASSPRTGGYEQYF.

V and J are TRBV6-5 and TRBJ1-2, with D unresolved. This CDR3 comprises 13 residues. Germline assignment: CDR1 MNHEY and CDR2 SVGAGI. V was trimmed by 11 bases and J by 4 bases, leaving 17 bases between them. The CDR3 protein is CASRRQATYGYTF. CDR3 DNA sequence: TGTGCCTCCCGAAGGCAGGCCACCTATGGCTACACCTTC.

This clone was detected only a few times. The rearrangement links TRBV6-4 to TRBJ2-3; D is perhaps TRBD2 (7 bases). The germline V gene has CDR1 MRHNA and CDR2 SNTAGT. V gave up 0 bases and J gave up 1 base, with 14 bases separating them. The CDR3 is made up of 17 amino acids. This CDR3 is CASSDSSGGGGTDTQYF. CDR3 DNA sequence: TGTGCCAGCAGTGACTCGAGCGGAGGGGGGGGCACAGATACGCAGTATTTT.

V gene TRBV6-8 combines with J gene TRBJ2-1; 8 nucleotides match TRBD1. This CDR3 contains 17 residues. CDR1 and CDR2 (germline): MNHGY, SAAAGT. V trimming: 0 bases; J trimming: 3 bases; junction bases outside the gene matches: 7. CDR3 amino acids: CASSYSVTGEDYNEQFF. CDR3 coding DNA: TGTGCCAGCAGTTACTCGGTGACAGGGGAGGACTACAATGAGCAGTTCTTC.

The chain combines TRBV27 with TRBJ1-1, with D possibly matching TRBD1 (6 bases). There are 13 residues in the CDR3. From germline, CDR1 is MNHEY and CDR2 SMNVEV (reference sequence). Trimming removed 2 bases from V and 7 bases from J, with 11 bases in between. The CDR3 sequence is CASSLRQDHEAFF. The CDR3 nucleotides are TGTGCCAGCAGTTTAAGACAGGACCATGAAGCTTTCTTT.

This clone was observed once. The chain carries TRBV10-3 and TRBJ1-4, with 12 bases fitting TRBD1. Germline V gives CDR1 ENHRY, CDR2 SYGVKD. Trimming took 8 bases from V and 3 from J; bases not matched to a gene: 10. CDR3 length equals 17 residues. CDR3 sequence reads: CAIRPGQGAQANEKLFF. The DNA of the CDR3 is TGTGCCATCCGACCGGGACAGGGGGCGCAGGCTAATGAAAAACTGTTTTTT.

Here the CDR3 DNA reads TGTGCCAGCAGTCCGCGGACAGGGGTCATCTATGAGCAGTTCTTC. Its protein product is CASSPRTGVIYEQFF. This chain uses TRBV27 with TRBJ2-1, with TRBD1 matching 9 bases. V lost 5 bases to trimming and J lost 8 bases; unmatched junction nucleotides: 10. CDR1 MNHEY and CDR2 SMNVEV come from the germline V gene (reference sequence). CDR3 length equals 15 residues.